One sample yielded the 22 T cell receptor beta chains listed below, sequenced in a study of CD8+ T cells in alopecia areata. Punch biopsies of lesional scalp, plus peripheral blood, were taken from alopecia areata patients. RNA extraction was followed by reverse transcription into cDNA, which acted as the sequencing template. The assay was immunoSEQ multiplex PCR, and TCRdb's table has in-frame clones only and misses some. Found here are 5,500 to 6,000 clones, roughly 60% of them singletons; the top ten hold 13% to 15%. Sequenced sample: skin. The receptors were gathered from a human donor with alopecia areata.

Only a few counts were recorded for this clone. CDR3 sequence (DNA): TGTGCCAGCAGTTTTCGACAGGGGTATCGCAATGAGCAGTTCTTC. The encoded protein is CASSFRQGYRNEQFF. This sequence joins TRBV6-5 and TRBJ2-1; TRBD1 matches at 8 bases. Losses at the gene ends were 4 bases for V and 6 bases for J; bases not matched to a gene: 8. CDR3 length: 15 amino acids. From germline, CDR1 is MNHEY and CDR2 SVGAGI.

The J gene is TRBJ2-1, the V gene TRBV18; D is unclear. The ends were cut back, 2 bases at V and 4 bases at J, with 15 bases in the middle. This CDR3 is built from 16 residues. Germline V gene lookup returns CDR1 KGHSH and CDR2 LQKENI. The CDR3 reads CASSPTTYAPYNEQFF. The CDR3 region has the DNA TGTGCCAGCTCACCAACGACTTACGCCCCTTACAATGAGCAGTTCTTC.

The chain recombines TRBV18 with TRBJ1-2; TRBD1 might be the D (6 bases). The V end lost 1 base, the J end lost 3 bases, and 15 bases lay between the germline ends. Germline V gene lookup returns CDR1 KGHSH and CDR2 LQKENI. The CDR3 extends over 16 amino acids. This CDR3 reads CASSPLRTGADYGYTF. CDR3 DNA: TGTGCCAGCTCACCACTAAGGACGGGGGCGGACTATGGCTACACCTTC. Combining the CDR3 with reference TRBV18 and TRBJ1-2 gives the whole variable domain NAGVMQNPRHLVRRRGQEARLRCSPMKGHSHVYWYRQLPEEGLKFMVYLQKENIIDESGMPKERFSAEFPKEGPSILRIQQVVRGDSAAYFCASSPLRTGADYGYTFGSGTRLTVV.

This clone was found a few times. This chain links TRBV5-5 with TRBJ2-1; D is unresolved. The ends were cut back, 2 bases at V and 9 bases at J, with 3 bases in the middle. Germline V CDR1 and CDR2: SGHKS, YYEKEE (reference sequence). The CDR3 length is 10 residues. This chain's CDR3 is CASSFREQFF. The CDR3 nucleotides read TGTGCCAGCAGCTTTCGTGAGCAGTTCTTC.

The CDR3 loop is CASSPQGGRDTQYF. CDR3 nucleotide sequence: TGTGCCAGCAGCCCCCAAGGGGGGCGGGATACGCAGTATTTT. This chain connects TRBV7-3 to TRBJ2-3; tentatively, D is TRBD1 or TRBD2 (6 bases each). The V gene lost 5 bases and the J gene lost 6 bases, with 15 bases spanning the gap. Germline CDR1 SGHTA, CDR2 FQGTGA. The CDR3 extends over 14 amino acids.

The chain uses TRBV29-1 and TRBJ2-2; D ambiguous. Trimming took 7 bases from V and 4 from J, leaving 10 bases between them. Germline V gives CDR1 SQVTM, CDR2 ANQGSEA. The CDR3 loop spans 12 amino acids. CDR3 residues: CSAKMGTGELFF. The CDR3 coding sequence is TGCAGCGCAAAAATGGGCACCGGGGAGCTGTTTTTT.

This clone was seen only a few times. The V call is TRBV7-3, the J call TRBJ2-2; D may match TRBD1 or TRBD2 (6 bases each). This CDR3 is built from 16 residues. The germline CDR1 and CDR2 sequences are SGHTA and FQGTGA. V lost 2 bases to trimming and J lost 3 bases, with 13 bases between them. This CDR3 reads CASSLGGGGYTGELFF. The DNA of the CDR3 is TGTGCCAGCAGCTTAGGAGGGGGAGGTTACACCGGGGAGCTGTTTTTT.

A few counts support this clone. The rearrangement links TRBV29-1 to TRBJ2-7; 11 bases align to TRBD2. CDR1 is SQVTM and CDR2 is ANQGSEA in the germline V gene. V shed 7 bases, J shed 0 bases, and the junction held 17 bases outside the gene matches. This CDR3 comprises 18 residues. The CDR3 spells CSATQQLTSGSSSYEQYF. DNA of the CDR3: TGCAGCGCTACCCAACAACTTACTAGCGGGAGCAGCTCCTACGAGCAGTACTTC.

By proportion, this clone is large. V is TRBV7-6 and J is TRBJ2-1, with 7 bases matching TRBD2. Unmatched junction bases numbered 7, after V lost 1 base and J lost 10 bases. Per the germline V gene, CDR1 is SGHVS and CDR2 is FNYEAQ. This CDR3 has 14 amino acids. CDR3 residues: CASSLEGGSGEQFF. CDR3 bases: TGTGCCAGCAGCTTAGAGGGCGGGAGTGGAGAGCAGTTCTTC.

The chain joins TRBV5-6 to TRBJ2-5; D gene ambiguous. Trimming cost V 0 bases and J 4 bases, with 7 bases left between them. The germline V gene encodes CDR1 SGHDT and CDR2 YYEEEE. The CDR3 contains 13 residues. The CDR3 is CASSLGDRETQYF. The DNA for the CDR3 is TGTGCCAGCAGCTTGGGTGACCGAGAGACCCAGTACTTC.

Notes on this clone: This sample also contains other DNA sequences that code for the same CDR3. The rearrangement joins TRBV6-1 to TRBJ2-3; 8 bases agree with TRBD1. V shed 2 bases, J shed 1 base, and the junction held 8 bases outside the gene matches. The germline CDR1 and CDR2 sequences are MNHNS and SASEGT. This CDR3 comprises 17 residues. The CDR3 is CASSERVPGQGTDTQYF. The CDR3 bases are TGTGCCAGCAGTGAACGTGTGCCGGGACAGGGCACAGATACGCAGTATTTT.

The V and J genes are TRBV7-7 and TRBJ2-2; 7 bases are a match to TRBD1. J lost 5 bases, V lost 10 bases, and 13 bases had no gene match. CDR1 SSHAT and CDR2 FNYEAQ come from the germline V gene (reference sequence). This CDR3 has 15 amino acids. The CDR3 region is CATKQTTGLTGELFF. CDR3 nucleotides: TGTGCCACCAAACAGACGACAGGGCTGACCGGGGAGCTGTTTTTT.

This clone appeared a single time. The V and J genes are TRBV19 and TRBJ2-1; 8 bases agree with TRBD1. In germline, CDR1 is LNHDA, CDR2 SQIVND (reference sequence). This CDR3 contains 16 residues. V gave up 4 bases and J gave up 10 bases; unmatched junction bases: 15. For the CDR3, the DNA is TGTGCCAGTAGTAGGGGACAGGCCCGCGCCTGGGCCGAGCAGTTCTTC. This codes for CASSRGQARAWAEQFF.

The chain recombines TRBV5-1 with TRBJ2-6; D gene uncertain. The CDR3 loop spans 17 amino acids. Germline CDR1 is SGHRS and CDR2 is YFSETQ. Trimming took 0 bases from V and 0 from J, leaving 10 bases between them. The CDR3 DNA reads TGCGCCAGCAGCTTGGTTTTCCGAGTCTCTGGGGCCAACGTCCTGACTTTC. The encoded protein is CASSLVFRVSGANVLTF. Full variable domain (outside the CDR3, taken from reference TRBV5-1 and TRBJ2-6): KAGVTQTPRYLIKTRGQQVTLSCSPISGHRSVSWYQQTPGQGLQFLFEYFSETQRNKGNFPGRFSGRQFSNSRSEMNVSTLELGDSALYLCASSLVFRVSGANVLTFGAGSRLTVL.

CDR3 bases: TGTGCCAGCACCGGCACCGGGGAGCTGTTTTTT. It specifies CASTGTGELFF. The J gene is TRBJ2-2, the V gene TRBV6-5; no clear D. The CDR3 is made up of 11 amino acids. The V end was cut by 7 bases, the J end by 4 bases, with 4 bases between. Germline-derived CDR1 and CDR2 are MNHEY and SVGAGI.

The chain recombines TRBV5-1 with TRBJ2-2, with 10 bases identical to TRBD2. The germline gives CDR1 SGHRS, CDR2 YFSETQ. Trimming took 4 bases from V and 6 from J; bases not matched to a gene: 9. The CDR3 length is 16 residues. The CDR3 loop is CASSILAGDFPGELFF. CDR3 nucleotide sequence: TGCGCCAGCAGCATCCTAGCGGGGGATTTTCCCGGGGAGCTGTTTTTT.

The gene calls are TRBV9 and TRBJ2-7, with unresolved D. The V gene lost 3 bases and the J gene lost 6 bases, with 16 bases spanning the gap. The CDR3 sequence is 14 residues long. Per the germline V gene, CDR1 is SGDLS and CDR2 is YYNGEE. CDR3 nucleotide sequence: TGTGCCAGCAGCGCCCTTGTGCGGAGCCCCGAGCAGTACTTC. This sequence encodes CASSALVRSPEQYF.

In this sample, this clone turned up a few times. The chain links TRBV7-9 to TRBJ2-1; 12 bases line up with TRBD2. Germline CDR1 SEHNR, CDR2 FQNEAQ (reference sequence). Trimming at V came to 5 bases and at J to 1 base, leaving 6 bases not matched to a gene. CDR3 length equals 17 residues. CDR3 sequence: CASSRGGLAGSYNEQFF. The CDR3 DNA is TGTGCCAGCAGCCGAGGGGGACTAGCGGGTTCCTACAATGAGCAGTTCTTC.

This chain links TRBV19 with TRBJ2-1, with 12 bases that match TRBD2. CDR1 is LNHDA and CDR2 is SQIVND in the germline V gene (reference sequence). After removal of 7 bases from V and 3 bases from J, the junction contained 7 bases not matched to a gene. This CDR3 has 16 amino acids. The CDR3 region has the DNA TGTGCCAGTACCCGGACTAGCGGGACCTACTACAATGAGCAGTTCTTC. Its protein product is CASTRTSGTYYNEQFF.

J is TRBJ1-1 and V is TRBV19; D gene ambiguous. Germline CDR1 and CDR2: LNHDA and SQIVND (reference sequence). V was pared by 8 bases and J by 6 bases, with 22 bases between. The length of the CDR3 is 15 residues. The CDR3 DNA reads as TGTGCCAGTCGAACAGACTCGGGCTCGGCGCCTGAAGCTTTCTTT. It codes for CASRTDSGSAPEAFF.

This clone has only a few counts. The genes are TRBV11-2 and TRBJ1-3; D call uncertain. The length of the CDR3 is 16 residues. Germline CDR1 is SGHAT and CDR2 is FQNNGV. V was pared by 4 bases and J by 0 bases, with 13 bases between. The CDR3 is CASSSRDSSSGNTIYF. The CDR3 DNA follows: TGTGCCAGCAGCTCTCGAGACTCCAGCTCTGGAAACACCATATATTTT.

V usage is TRBV28 and J usage is TRBJ2-7; 8 positions match TRBD1. The CDR3 is 19 amino acids. Germline V gives CDR1 MDHEN, CDR2 SYDVKM. Germline trimming cut 4 bases from V and 3 bases from J; bases unmatched to any gene: 20. CDR3 sequence (DNA): TGTGCCAGCAGTTCATACACGGGGTACCAGGGGGCGCCGGACTACGAGCAGTACTTC. Encoded protein: CASSSYTGYQGAPDYEQYF. The full variable domain, completed using reference TRBV28 and TRBJ2-7, is DVKVTQSSRYLVKRTGEKVFLECVQDMDHENMFWYRQDPGLGLRLIYFSYDVKMKEKGDIPEGYSVSREKKERFSLILESASTNQTSMYLCASSSYTGYQGAPDYEQYFGPGTRLTVT.